This note documents a single T cell receptor beta chain sequence. Antigen specificity is unknown. This sample stems from a study of Ad26.COV2.S vaccination and SARS-CoV-2 variants. Looking at the study overall: Administration of Ad26.COV2.S was intramuscular, either once or twice 56 days apart. Study-level results: Substantial breadth was reportedly displayed by spike-specific CD8+ and CD4+ T cell responses after vaccination. Non-spike TCR breadth showed similarity between vaccine and placebo recipients.

The germline gives CDR1 SSHAT, CDR2 FNYEAQ (reference sequence). The CDR3 totals 13 residues. Trimming took 4 bases from V and 6 from J; bases not matched to a gene: 4. Regarding treatment: roughly 20 received Ad26.COV2.S at low or high dose, single or two shots; 5 received placebo; per-sample allocation not given. Sampling took place 63 days after the first vaccine or placebo injection. Expression of Wuhan-strain SARS-CoV-2 spike came from the Ad26 vector that formed the vaccine. Clones were sequenced by immunoSEQ multiplex PCR, and TCRdb holds only the in-frame ones, with some missing. In the table there are roughly 320,000 clones, roughly 86% of which are singletons.

The specimen comprised peripheral blood, sampled in a trial of Ad26.COV2.S vaccine versus placebo. The chain carries TRBV7-7 and TRBJ2-5; TRBD2 matches at 8 bases. This sequence was found in a person aged 18 to 65 who received the Ad26.COV2.S COVID-19 vaccine or a placebo. The DNA for the CDR3 is TGTGCCAGCAGCTCGGGACTAGTCCAGACCCAGTACTTC. Translated: CASSSGLVQTQYF.